The 3 T cell receptor beta chains given below trace back to one sample, sequenced in a study of blood T cell repertoires in COVID-19. Assay: immunoSEQ multiplex PCR; the TCRdb copy retains only in-frame clones and omits some. The sample includes 250,000 to 350,000 clones, roughly nine tenths of them seen just once. The sequenced sample was peripheral blood. The receptors were sampled from a woman aged 45-60 years who had recovered from COVID-19.

The chain recombines TRBV6-5 with TRBJ2-3; 8 bases fit TRBD1. This CDR3 spans 14 amino acids. CDR1 is MNHEY, CDR2 SVGAGI, per germline. J was trimmed by 1 base and V by 6 bases; bases with no gene match: 3. The CDR3 DNA is TGTGCCAGCAGAAAGACAGGGGGCACAGATACGCAGTATTTT. Amino acid sequence: CASRKTGGTDTQYF.

The V gene is TRBV19, the J gene TRBJ2-3; a weak D match, TRBD2 (6 bases). Germline V gene sequence: CDR1 LNHDA, CDR2 SQIVND (reference sequence). The CDR3 consists of 15 residues. V gave up 3 bases and J gave up 1 base, with 11 bases separating them. DNA of the CDR3: TGTGCCAGTAGTATGGGGCGGGGTCGCACAGATACGCAGTATTTT. Translation gives CASSMGRGRTDTQYF. Variable domain in full (rest from reference TRBV19 and TRBJ2-3): DGGITQSPKYLFRKEGQNVTLSCEQNLNHDAMYWYRQDPGQGLRLIYYSQIVNDFQKGDIAEGYSVSREKKESFPLTVTSAQKNPTAFYLCASSMGRGRTDTQYFGPGTRLTVL.

In DNA form, the CDR3 reads TGTGCCAGCAGCTTGACAGGGGGCACGGCTGGAAACACCATATATTTT. This codes for CASSLTGGTAGNTIYF. The genes are TRBV7-2 and TRBJ1-3, with TRBD1 matching 10 bases. The germline V gene encodes CDR1 SGHTA and CDR2 FQGNSA. The CDR3 is 16 residues long. J was trimmed by 2 bases and V by 3 bases; bases with no gene match: 4.